This T cell receptor (beta chain) was sequenced during a study of Tregs in tolerant kidney transplant recipients. This CDR3 region has 17 residues. The method was immunoSEQ multiplex PCR; TCRdb's version includes in-frame clones alone and lacks a portion of them. The profile shows around 230,000 clones, more than 65% of them singletons. Study-wide results and caveats: No direct test of biological reproducibility was done here. The small number of patients limits these findings pending further validation. The most relevant donor-specific Treg TCRbeta repertoire apparently came from expansion with activated donor B cells.

Unstimulated Tregs (CD4+CD25+CD127-) and CD4+CD25- non-Tregs were sorted from PBMCs. On this clone: Its antigen is undetermined.

The chain links TRBV21-1 to TRBJ2-7; the table calls TRBD2, which could not be checked here. TRBV21-1 is recorded as a pseudogene. The TCR comes from a human donor in good health. The sample was CD4+ T cells from blood. CDR3: CASSKGPYGGGPYEQYF. The CDR3 bases are TGTGCCAGCAGCAAAGGGCCTTATGGGGGGGGCCCCTACGAGCAGTACTTC.